This entry lists 2 T cell receptor beta chains sequenced from one sample in a study of CD8+ T cells in alopecia areata. Sequencing relied on a cDNA template that was reverse transcribed from extracted RNA. Profiled with immunoSEQ multiplex PCR; TCRdb holds only in-frame clones, not every one. Here the sample spans 180,000 or so clones, roughly 64% being singletons. Described treatment: oral pan-JAK inhibitor, 5-10 mg twice daily. Sequences were derived from CD4+ T cells sorted from blood, sampled at week 24, from a patient treated with tofacitinib. The receptors were gathered from a human donor with alopecia areata.

The V gene is TRBV12-1, the J gene TRBJ2-1; TRBD2 reflects the table's D call only, with no check against the DNA. TRBV12-1 is shown as a pseudogene. This CDR3 is 15 amino acids long. The CDR3 coding sequence is TGTGCCAGCAGCCTGCGGCCCCTCACCTACAATGAGCAGTTCTTC. It specifies CASSLRPLTYNEQFF.

This chain links TRBV27 with TRBJ1-2, with D possibly TRBD1 on 5 matching bases. Germline-derived CDR1 and CDR2 are MNHEY and SMNVEV (reference sequence). The CDR3 has 16 residues. Trimming cost V 0 bases and J 7 bases, with 18 bases left between them. The CDR3 region has the DNA TGTGCCAGCAGTTTATCAGGGACGTCGGGGGTGGGTGGCTACACCTTC. Its translation is CASSLSGTSGVGGYTF.